This record looks at one T cell receptor beta chain sequence and its context. Measured with immunoSEQ multiplex PCR; TCRdb has only the in-frame clones, and not every one. The data hold about 190,000 clones, with approximately 84% observed a single time. The CDR3 is 16 amino acids. J lost 9 bases, V lost 3 bases, and 13 bases had no gene match. The germline V gene has CDR1 KGHSH and CDR2 LQKENI. The data were taken from a study of blood T cell repertoires in COVID-19. The TCR sequence derives from a woman aged 25 to 39 who had recovered from COVID-19. The specimen sequenced was PBMCs or T cells enriched from blood (not recorded which). The chain combines TRBV18 with TRBJ2-1; 8 nucleotides line up with TRBD1. The CDR3 loop reads CASSPQRTGSLSEQFF. In DNA form, the CDR3 reads TGTGCCAGCTCACCCCAACGGACAGGGTCTCTAAGTGAGCAGTTCTTC.